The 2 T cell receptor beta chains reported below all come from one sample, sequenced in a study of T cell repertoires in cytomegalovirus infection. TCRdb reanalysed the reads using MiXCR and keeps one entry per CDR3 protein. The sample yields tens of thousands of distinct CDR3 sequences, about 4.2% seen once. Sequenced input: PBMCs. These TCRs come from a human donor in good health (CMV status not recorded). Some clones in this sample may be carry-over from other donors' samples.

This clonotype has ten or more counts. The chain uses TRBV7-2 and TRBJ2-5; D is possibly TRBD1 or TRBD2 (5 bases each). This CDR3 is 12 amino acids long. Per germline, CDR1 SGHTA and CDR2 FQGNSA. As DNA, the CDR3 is TGTGCGACAGCCGGGGCCGTGGAGACCCAGTACTTC. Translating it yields CATAGAVETQYF.

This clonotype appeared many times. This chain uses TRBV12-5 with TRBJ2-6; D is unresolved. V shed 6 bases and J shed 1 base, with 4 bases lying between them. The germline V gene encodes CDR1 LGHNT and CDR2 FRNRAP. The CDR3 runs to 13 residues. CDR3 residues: CASGQSGANVLTF. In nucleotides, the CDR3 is TGTGCTAGTGGACAGTCTGGGGCCAACGTCCTGACTTTC.